This T cell receptor (beta chain) was sequenced during a study of blood T cell repertoires in COVID-19. Background on the study: The United States, Italy and Spain supplied acute and convalescent COVID-19 samples. T cells, B-cell-depleted T cells, or PBMCs supplied cDNA or gDNA.

The V gene end was trimmed by 1 base and the J gene end by 4 bases; junction bases not matched to a gene: 4. The germline gives CDR1 SNHLY, CDR2 FYNNEI. The CDR3 is 15 residues long. Original processing notes: Cell counts per sample came from amplifying reference gene primers. TCRdb keeps only in-frame clones here, not all; method: immunoSEQ multiplex PCR. V and J calls and clone size are given by that table; D and trimming were obtained from the DNA. This repertoire shows 70,000 to 80,000 clones, roughly 90% found once; its top ten account for almost 6.5%. The chain is built from TRBV2 and TRBJ1-2, with 9 positions matching TRBD1. Sequences were obtained from peripheral blood. This TCR was recovered from a woman aged 50 to 60 with acute or convalescent COVID-19. CDR3 coding DNA: TGTGCCAGCAGTGAAGTTGTGACAGGGGGCTATGGCTACACCTTC. Amino acids: CASSEVVTGGYGYTF.